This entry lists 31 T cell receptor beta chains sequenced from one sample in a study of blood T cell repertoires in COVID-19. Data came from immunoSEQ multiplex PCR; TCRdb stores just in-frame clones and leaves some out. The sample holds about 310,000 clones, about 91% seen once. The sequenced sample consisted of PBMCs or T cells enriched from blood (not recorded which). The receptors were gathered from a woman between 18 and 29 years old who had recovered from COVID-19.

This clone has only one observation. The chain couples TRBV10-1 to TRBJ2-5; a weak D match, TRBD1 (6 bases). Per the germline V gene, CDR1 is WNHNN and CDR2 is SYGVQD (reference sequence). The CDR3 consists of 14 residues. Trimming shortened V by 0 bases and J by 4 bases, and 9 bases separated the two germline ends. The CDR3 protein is CASSESRRGETQYF. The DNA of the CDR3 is TGCGCCAGCAGTGAGTCTCGCAGGGGAGAGACCCAGTACTTC.

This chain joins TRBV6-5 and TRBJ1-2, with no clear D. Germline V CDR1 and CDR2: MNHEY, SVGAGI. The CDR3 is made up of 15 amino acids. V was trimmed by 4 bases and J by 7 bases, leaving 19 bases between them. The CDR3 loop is CASSSLDGGQGGYTF. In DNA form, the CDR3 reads TGTGCCAGCAGTTCGCTGGACGGAGGCCAAGGTGGCTACACCTTC.

CDR3: CASSFQGYNEQFF. The CDR3 DNA sequence: TGTGCCAGCAGCTTTCAGGGTTACAATGAGCAGTTCTTC. This chain uses TRBV5-4 with TRBJ2-1; D perhaps matches TRBD1 (5 bases). Trimming left V 2 bases short and J 4 bases short, with 7 bases between. CDR1 is SGHNT, CDR2 YYREEE, per germline (reference sequence). This CDR3 is built from 13 residues.

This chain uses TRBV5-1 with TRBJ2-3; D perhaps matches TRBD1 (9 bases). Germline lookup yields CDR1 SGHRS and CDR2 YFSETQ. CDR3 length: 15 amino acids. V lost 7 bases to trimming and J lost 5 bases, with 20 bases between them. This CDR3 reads CASSGGGQGVDTQYF. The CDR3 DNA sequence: TGCGCCAGCTCCGGGGGGGGACAGGGAGTAGATACGCAGTATTTT.

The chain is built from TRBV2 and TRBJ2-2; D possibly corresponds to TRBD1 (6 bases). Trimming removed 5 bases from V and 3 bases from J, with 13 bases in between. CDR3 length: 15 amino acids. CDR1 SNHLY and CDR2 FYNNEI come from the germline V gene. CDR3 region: CASSKDRTHTGELFF. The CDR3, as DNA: TGTGCCAGCAGTAAGGACAGAACTCACACCGGGGAGCTGTTTTTT. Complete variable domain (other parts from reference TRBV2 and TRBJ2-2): EPEVTQTPSHQVTQMGQEVILRCVPISNHLYFYWYRQILGQKVEFLVSFYNNEISEKSEIFDDQFSVERPDGSNFTLKIRSTKLEDSAMYFCASSKDRTHTGELFFGEGSRLTVL.

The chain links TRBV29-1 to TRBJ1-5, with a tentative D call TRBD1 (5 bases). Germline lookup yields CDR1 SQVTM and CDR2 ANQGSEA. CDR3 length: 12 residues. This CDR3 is CKSGGGGQPQHF. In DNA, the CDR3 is TGCAAATCTGGGGGGGGTGGCCAGCCCCAGCATTTT.

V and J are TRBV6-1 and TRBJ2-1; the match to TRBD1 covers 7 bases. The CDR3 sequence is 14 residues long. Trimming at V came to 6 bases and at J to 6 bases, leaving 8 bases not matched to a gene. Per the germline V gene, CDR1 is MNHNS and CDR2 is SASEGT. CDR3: CASSLRQGFNEQFF. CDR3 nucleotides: TGTGCCAGCAGCCTGAGACAGGGATTCAATGAGCAGTTCTTC.

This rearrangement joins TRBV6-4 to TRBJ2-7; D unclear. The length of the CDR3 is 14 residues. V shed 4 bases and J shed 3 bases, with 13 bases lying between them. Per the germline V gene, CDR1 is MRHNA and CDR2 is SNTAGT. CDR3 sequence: CASSVVRLVYEQYF. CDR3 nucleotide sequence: TGTGCCAGCAGTGTTGTGAGGTTGGTCTACGAGCAGTACTTC.

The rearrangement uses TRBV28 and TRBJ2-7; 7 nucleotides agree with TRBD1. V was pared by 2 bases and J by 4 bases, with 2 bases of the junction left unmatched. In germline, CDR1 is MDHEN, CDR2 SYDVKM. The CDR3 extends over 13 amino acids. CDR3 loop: CASSLEGAYEQYF. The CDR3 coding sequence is TGTGCCAGCAGTTTAGAGGGGGCATACGAGCAGTACTTC.

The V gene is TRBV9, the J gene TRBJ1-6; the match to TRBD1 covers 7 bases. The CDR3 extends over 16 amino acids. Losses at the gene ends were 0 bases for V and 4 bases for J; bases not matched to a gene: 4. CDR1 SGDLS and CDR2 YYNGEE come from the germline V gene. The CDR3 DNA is TGTGCCAGCAGCGTAGCCGGGGACAGATATAATTCACCCCTCCACTTT. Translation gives CASSVAGDRYNSPLHF.

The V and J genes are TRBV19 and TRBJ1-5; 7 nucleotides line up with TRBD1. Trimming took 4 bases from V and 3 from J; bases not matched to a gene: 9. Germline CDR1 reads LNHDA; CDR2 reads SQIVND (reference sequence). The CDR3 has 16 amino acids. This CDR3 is CASSTRPGQNNQPQHF. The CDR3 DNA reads TGTGCCAGTAGTACCCGACCGGGACAGAACAATCAGCCCCAGCATTTT.

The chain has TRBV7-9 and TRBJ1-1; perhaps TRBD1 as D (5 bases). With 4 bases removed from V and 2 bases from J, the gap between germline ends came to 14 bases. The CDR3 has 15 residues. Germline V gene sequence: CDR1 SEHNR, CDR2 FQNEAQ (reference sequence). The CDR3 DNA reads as TGTGCCAGCAGCTCGAGCGGGGGGAGAAACACTGAAGCTTTCTTT. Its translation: CASSSSGGRNTEAFF.

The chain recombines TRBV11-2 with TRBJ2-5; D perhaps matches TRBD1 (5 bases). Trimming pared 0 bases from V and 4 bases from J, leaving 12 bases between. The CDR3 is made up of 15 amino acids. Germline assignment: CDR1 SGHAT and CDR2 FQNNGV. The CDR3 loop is CASSLELRRGETQYF. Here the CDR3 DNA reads TGTGCCAGCAGCTTAGAGCTTAGAAGGGGAGAGACCCAGTACTTC.

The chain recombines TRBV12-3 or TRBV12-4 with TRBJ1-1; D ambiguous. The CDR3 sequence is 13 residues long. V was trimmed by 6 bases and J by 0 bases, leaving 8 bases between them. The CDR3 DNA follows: TGTGCCAGCAGGAAAGGAGTGAACACTGAAGCTTTCTTT. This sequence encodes CASRKGVNTEAFF.

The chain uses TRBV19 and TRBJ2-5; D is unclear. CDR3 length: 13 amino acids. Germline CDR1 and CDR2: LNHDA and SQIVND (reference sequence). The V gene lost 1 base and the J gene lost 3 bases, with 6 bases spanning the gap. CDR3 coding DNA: TGTGCCAGTAGTATAGGTCATGAAGAGACCCAGTACTTC. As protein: CASSIGHEETQYF. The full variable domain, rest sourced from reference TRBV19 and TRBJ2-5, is DGGITQSPKYLFRKEGQNVTLSCEQNLNHDAMYWYRQDPGQGLRLIYYSQIVNDFQKGDIAEGYSVSREKKESFPLTVTSAQKNPTAFYLCASSIGHEETQYFGPGTRLLVL.

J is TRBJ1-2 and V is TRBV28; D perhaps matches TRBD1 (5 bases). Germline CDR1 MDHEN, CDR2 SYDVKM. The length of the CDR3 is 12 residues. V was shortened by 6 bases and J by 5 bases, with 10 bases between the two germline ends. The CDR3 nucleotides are TGTGCCAGCAGCTCCGCAGGGTATGGCTACACCTTC. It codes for CASSSAGYGYTF.

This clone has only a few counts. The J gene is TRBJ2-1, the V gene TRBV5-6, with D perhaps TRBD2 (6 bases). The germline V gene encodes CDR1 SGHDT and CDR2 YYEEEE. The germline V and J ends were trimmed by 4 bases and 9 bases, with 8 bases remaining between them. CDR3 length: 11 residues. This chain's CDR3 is CASSGGGEQFF. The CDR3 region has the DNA TGTGCCAGCAGCGGGGGAGGTGAGCAGTTCTTC.

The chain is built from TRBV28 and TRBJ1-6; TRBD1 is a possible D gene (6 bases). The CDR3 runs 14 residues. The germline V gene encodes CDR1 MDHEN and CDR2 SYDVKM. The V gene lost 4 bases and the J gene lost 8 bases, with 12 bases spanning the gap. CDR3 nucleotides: TGTGCCAGCAGTTACCAGGGGTACGATTCACCCCTCCACTTT. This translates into CASSYQGYDSPLHF.

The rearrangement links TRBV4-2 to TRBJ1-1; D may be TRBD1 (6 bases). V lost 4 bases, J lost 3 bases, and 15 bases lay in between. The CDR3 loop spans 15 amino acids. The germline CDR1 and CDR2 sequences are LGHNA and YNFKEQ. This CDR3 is CASSRAGADYTEAFF. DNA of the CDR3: TGTGCCAGCAGCCGAGCGGGGGCAGATTACACTGAAGCTTTCTTT.

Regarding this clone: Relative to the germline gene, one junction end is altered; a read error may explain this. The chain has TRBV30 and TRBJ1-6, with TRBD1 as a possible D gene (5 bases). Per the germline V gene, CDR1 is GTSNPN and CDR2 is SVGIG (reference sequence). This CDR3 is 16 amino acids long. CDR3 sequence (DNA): TGTGCCTGGAGTGCTTGGGGTGACAGAAGAAATTTACCCCTCCACTTT. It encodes CAWSAWGDRRNLPLHF.

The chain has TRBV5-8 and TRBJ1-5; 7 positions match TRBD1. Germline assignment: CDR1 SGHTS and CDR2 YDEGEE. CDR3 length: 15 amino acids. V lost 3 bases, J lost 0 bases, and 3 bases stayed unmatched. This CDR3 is CASSWTGHSNQPQHF. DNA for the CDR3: TGTGCCAGCAGCTGGACAGGACATAGCAATCAGCCCCAGCATTTT.

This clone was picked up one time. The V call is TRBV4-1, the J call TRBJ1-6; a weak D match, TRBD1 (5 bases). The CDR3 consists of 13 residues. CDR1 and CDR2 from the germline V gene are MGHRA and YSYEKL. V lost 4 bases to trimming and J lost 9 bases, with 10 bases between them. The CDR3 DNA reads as TGCGCCAGCAGCCCCCGGGGGGGTTCACCCCTCCACTTT. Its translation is CASSPRGGSPLHF.

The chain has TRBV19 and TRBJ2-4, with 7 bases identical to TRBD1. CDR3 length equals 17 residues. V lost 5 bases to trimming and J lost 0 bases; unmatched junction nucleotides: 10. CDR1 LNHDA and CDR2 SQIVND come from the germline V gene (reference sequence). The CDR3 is CASSVPGQFLAKNIQYF. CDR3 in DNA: TGTGCCAGTAGTGTCCCGGGACAGTTTTTAGCCAAAAACATTCAGTACTTC.

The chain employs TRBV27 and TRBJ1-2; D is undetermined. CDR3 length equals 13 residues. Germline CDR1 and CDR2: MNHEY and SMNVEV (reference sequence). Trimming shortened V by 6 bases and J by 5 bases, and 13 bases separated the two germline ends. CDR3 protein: CASSPAEGYGYTF. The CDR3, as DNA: TGTGCCAGCAGCCCCGCGGAGGGTTATGGCTACACCTTC.

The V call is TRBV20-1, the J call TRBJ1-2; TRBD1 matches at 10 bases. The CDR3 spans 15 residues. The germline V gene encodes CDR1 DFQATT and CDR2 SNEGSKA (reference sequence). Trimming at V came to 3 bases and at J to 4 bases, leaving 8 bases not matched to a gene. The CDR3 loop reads CSASRWDRGSYGYTF. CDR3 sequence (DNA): TGCAGTGCTAGTCGTTGGGACAGGGGAAGCTATGGCTACACCTTC.

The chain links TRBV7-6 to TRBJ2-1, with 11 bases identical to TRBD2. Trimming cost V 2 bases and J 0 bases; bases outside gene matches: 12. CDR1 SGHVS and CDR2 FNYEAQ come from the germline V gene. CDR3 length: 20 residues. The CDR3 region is CASSLPSGGPGGSSYNEQFF. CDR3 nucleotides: TGTGCCAGCAGCTTACCTAGCGGGGGGCCAGGTGGGAGCTCCTACAATGAGCAGTTCTTC.

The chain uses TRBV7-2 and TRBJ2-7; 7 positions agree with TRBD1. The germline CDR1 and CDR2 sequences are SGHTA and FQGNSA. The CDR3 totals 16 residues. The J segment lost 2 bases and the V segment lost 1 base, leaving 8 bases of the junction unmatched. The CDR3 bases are TGTGCCAGCAGCTTAGGGCTGACAGGGCCCGCCTACGAGCAGTACTTC. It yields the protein CASSLGLTGPAYEQYF. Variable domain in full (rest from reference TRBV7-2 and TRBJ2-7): GAGVSQSPSNKVTEKGKDVELRCDPISGHTALYWYRQSLGQGLEFLIYFQGNSAPDKSGLPSDRFSAERTGGSVSTLTIQRTQQEDSAVYLCASSLGLTGPAYEQYFGPGTRLTVT.

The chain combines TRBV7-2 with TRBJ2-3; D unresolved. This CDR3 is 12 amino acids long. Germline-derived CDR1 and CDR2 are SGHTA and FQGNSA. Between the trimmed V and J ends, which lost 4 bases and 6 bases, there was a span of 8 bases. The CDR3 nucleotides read TGTGCCAGCAGCTCTCTCGTCGATACGCAGTATTTT. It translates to CASSSLVDTQYF.

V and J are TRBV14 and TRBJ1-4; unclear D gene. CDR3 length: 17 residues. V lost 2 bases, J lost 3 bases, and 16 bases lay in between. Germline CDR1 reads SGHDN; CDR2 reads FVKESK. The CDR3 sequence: CASSQQPFGASNEKLFF. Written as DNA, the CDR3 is TGTGCCAGCAGCCAACAACCCTTTGGAGCCTCTAATGAAAAACTGTTTTTT. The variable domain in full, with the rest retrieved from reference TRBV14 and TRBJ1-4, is EAGVTQFPSHSVIEKGQTVTLRCDPISGHDNLYWYRRVMGKEIKFLLHFVKESKQDESGMPNNRFLAERTGGTYSTLKVQPAELEDSGVYFCASSQQPFGASNEKLFFGSGTQLSVL.

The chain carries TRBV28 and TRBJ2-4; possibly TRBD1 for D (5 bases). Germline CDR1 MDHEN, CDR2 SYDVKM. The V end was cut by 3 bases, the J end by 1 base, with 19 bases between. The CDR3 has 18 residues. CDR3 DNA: TGTGCCAGCAGTTTGCAGGGTCTGTATTCCCGCGCCAAAAACATTCAGTACTTC. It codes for CASSLQGLYSRAKNIQYF.

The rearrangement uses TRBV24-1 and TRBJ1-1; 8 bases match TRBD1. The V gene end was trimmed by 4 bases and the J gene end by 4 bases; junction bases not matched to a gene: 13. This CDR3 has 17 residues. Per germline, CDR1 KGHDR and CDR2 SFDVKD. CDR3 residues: CATSERRTGWSSTEAFF. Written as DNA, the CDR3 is TGTGCCACCAGTGAACGACGGACAGGGTGGTCGAGCACTGAAGCTTTCTTT.